This is a list of T cell receptor beta chains from one sample in a study of T cells in Graves' hyperthyroidism and ophthalmopathy. One entry per CDR3 protein, called by TCRdb with MiXCR from the multiplex PCR reads. The data contain 540,000 or so distinct CDR3 sequences, just over 45% of them seen just once; the ten biggest clones take up around 20%. Sequencing input: peripheral blood or thyroid tissue (not recorded which). The source of these receptors is an adult woman with Graves' disease, either hyperthyroidism or ophthalmopathy (not recorded which). CDR3s include the opening cysteine and the closing phenylalanine or tryptophan. Fields, in order: J gene, V gene, D gene, clone size, CDR3 protein, CDR3 DNA. D genes are given only for firm matches. Not every row has a clone size; where given, it reads once, few, many or a size class.

TRBJ1-4,TRBV7-8,TRBD1,many,CASSPSGQGGEKLFF,TGTGCCAGCAGCCCATCGGGGCAGGGGGGTGAAAAACTGTTTTTT
TRBJ1-1,TRBV20-1,.,.,CSAPILEAFF,TGCAGTGCTCCCATCCTCGAAGCTTTCTTT
TRBJ2-7,TRBV29-1,TRBD2,.,CSASGSSSYEQYF,TGCAGCGCTAGCGGGAGTTCGTCCTACGAGCAGTACTTC
TRBJ2-2,TRBV29-1,TRBD2,.,CSVPSGYTGELFF,TGCAGCGTCCCTAGCGGTTACACCGGGGAGCTGTTTTTT
TRBJ2-3,TRBV19,.,.,CASAQGDTQYF,TGTGCCAGCGCTCAGGGAGATACGCAGTATTTT
TRBJ2-2,TRBV20-1,.,.,CSARGTTNTGELFF,TGCAGTGCTAGGGGTACAACGAACACCGGGGAGCTGTTTTTT
TRBJ1-1,TRBV12-3/TRBV12-4,.,.,CASSPSFSALF,TGTGCCAGCAGTCCCTCTTTTTCAGCCTTGTTT
TRBJ2-1,TRBV7-8,TRBD1,few,CASSWMTGGVNEQFF,TGTGCCAGCAGCTGGATGACAGGGGGCGTCAATGAGCAGTTCTTC
TRBJ1-1,TRBV20-1,.,.,CGARDRLRVVPFF,TGCGGTGCCAGAGATCGATTACGGGTAGTGCCTTTCTTT
TRBJ2-7,TRBV4-1,TRBD2,.,CASSQGLAGANEQYF,TGCGCCAGCAGCCAGGGACTAGCGGGAGCCAACGAGCAGTACTTC
TRBJ2-7,TRBV27,TRBD2,.,CASRHRTSGYEQYF,TGTGCCAGCCGGCACCGGACTAGCGGTTACGAGCAGTACTTC
TRBJ1-6,TRBV11-2,TRBD1,.,CASSFLQGAFGNSPLHF,TGTGCCAGCAGCTTTTTACAGGGGGCGTTTGGAAATTCACCCCTCCACTTT
TRBJ2-5,TRBV2,.,few,CASSHREETQYF,TGTGCCAGTAGCCACAGGGAAGAGACCCAGTACTTC
TRBJ2-5,TRBV25-1,.,.,CASSETGQKETQYF,TGTGCCAGCAGTGAAACCGGGCAGAAAGAGACCCAGTACTTC
TRBJ1-1,TRBV5-5,.,many,CASTQTLGYTEAFF,TGTGCCAGCACCCAGACACTGGGGTATACTGAAGCTTTCTTT
TRBJ2-5,TRBV7-2,TRBD2,many,CASSLVPSGRIRGETQYF,TGTGCCAGCAGCTTAGTTCCTAGCGGGAGGATAAGGGGAGAGACCCAGTACTTC
TRBJ1-1,TRBV19,.,.,CASSIKMGTGAFF,TGTGCCAGTAGTATAAAGATGGGAACTGGAGCTTTCTTT
TRBJ2-7,TRBV7-9,.,many,CASSWYSPYEQYF,TGTGCCAGCAGCTGGTATTCACCCTACGAGCAGTACTTC
TRBJ1-3,TRBV7-3,.,many,CASSHGSGNTIYF,TGTGCCAGCAGCCATGGCTCTGGAAACACCATATATTTT
TRBJ1-2,TRBV20-1,.,.,CSARDTRLGGYTF,TGCAGTGCTAGAGATACCCGCCTCGGTGGCTACACCTTC